The sequence of this T cell receptor beta chain was determined in a study of cytomegalovirus exposure and HLA in healthy donors. In the study overall: In an early release, HLA-typed donors contributed 90 million or so unique TCR sequences.

PCR employed 60 Vbeta and 13 Jbeta primers. Generated by immunoSEQ multiplex PCR, the TCRdb table keeps only in-frame clones and is missing some. Of fewer than 150,000 clones listed, 76% were seen once; the top ten hold around 3.7%. The CDR3 runs to 15 residues. CDR1 is MDHEN and CDR2 is SYDVKM in the germline V gene. Trimming shortened V by 4 bases and J by 0 bases, and 10 bases separated the two germline ends. General study findings and limits: Donor immune exposure was known only as CMV serostatus. Previously analyzed data showed that most TCR beta V segments were productive at a frequency of about 87% or about 30%.

With respect to this clone: The antigen remains undetermined.

The V call is TRBV28, the J call TRBJ1-5; no firm D call. This receptor was taken from a man between 18 and 35 years old in good health and CMV-seronegative. Input material: PBMCs. The CDR3 spells CASSSPFSSNQPQHF. CDR3 nucleotides: TGTGCCAGCAGTTCTCCCTTTAGTAGCAATCAGCCCCAGCATTTT.